This T cell receptor (beta chain) came from a study of T cell responses to AZD1222 COVID-19 vaccine. Study findings and constraints: CD4 TCRs associated with vaccination spanned spike, dominating at 160-218 and 743-854. Baseline serology detected seropositivity in only six or seven AZD1222 recipients. Reports indicate that nearly half of spike-specific TCRs are directed at unmutated variant regions. Clonal diversity may have been underestimated, and the donors were mostly white British, with more females than males.

A note on this clone: Its antigen is still unknown.

Using immunoSEQ multiplex PCR, the repertoire was profiled, and TCRdb retains in-frame clones only, with some absent. The sample holds some 150,000 clones, over 80% seen once. Germline values: CDR1 LGHDT, CDR2 YNNKEL (reference sequence). Trimming cost V 4 bases and J 0 bases, with 9 bases left between them. The CDR3 is made up of 14 amino acids. This specimen consisted of peripheral blood, obtained 28 days after the second dose of the MenACWY control vaccine. This sequence originates from an adult who received the MenACWY meningococcal vaccine as a control. The chain uses TRBV3-1 (or the pseudogene TRBV3-2) and TRBJ1-1, with a possible D match to TRBD1 (5 bases). CDR3 amino acids: CASSLRTLNTEAFF. The CDR3 region has the DNA TGTGCCAGCAGCCTAAGGACACTGAACACTGAAGCTTTCTTT.